This T cell receptor beta chain was sequenced for a study of T and B cells in COVID-19 patients (TCRdb year 2020). For the study in its entirety: Using TRB and IGH repertoire sequencing of peripheral blood, the study characterized adaptive immunity in COVID-19 patients who had active infection or had recovered. Up to roughly 10 follow-up blood samples were collected per patient, with some samples spanning different disease stages in the same individual. A recovered cohort included around 19 patients who provided some 20 samples, and most of these patients had mild to moderate COVID-19 treated on an outpatient basis. Comorbidities linked to unfavorable COVID-19 outcome were present in 18 of 20 patients in the active-infection cohort. An age-matched reference group of under 45 healthy donors negative for COVID-19 antibodies was used as the comparison for repertoire analyses. The TCR and BCR sequence repository comprised a few dozen patients and over 60 time points, with over 8 million TCR sequences analysed. Of the roughly 22 patients in the active-infection cohort, eleven to twelve were critically ill and needed mechanical ventilation or ECMO. The recovered cohort had a median age of around 30 years, compared with approximately 70 years in the active-infection cohort. Two patients were in both the active and recovered cohorts because samples existed from active disease and from after recovery.

What the authors observed across the whole study: Prospective validation of the reported TCR clusters was stated to be required before clinical use. The recovered cohort had approximately 2,200 exclusive TCR clusters, including about 34 low-pGen clusters. Few blood samples were available from mildly ill patients while symptoms were present or from severe cases at early time points. During active COVID-19 the TRB repertoires were highly clonal, but at recovery diversity and richness rose above the levels seen in healthy donors. In patients with COVID-19, the usage of TRBV/TRBJ genes was reported to be strongly skewed. Specific T cell subsets (CD4+/Treg/CD8+) and sorted SARS-CoV-2-responsive or tetramer+ T cells had not yet been sequenced, and the corresponding sequencing experiments were ongoing. The cohort was considered too small for HLA contributions to COVID-19 susceptibility or severity to be assessed.

About this clonotype itself: Its antigen is still unknown. The input lacks base qualities; no much larger clone sits a single base away.

TRB repertoires were amplified from 250-500 ng of genomic DNA extracted from blood. V ends up 5 bases short and J 4 bases short, with an unmatched junction base count of 8. Inclusive of the bounding cysteine and phenylalanine, the CDR3 is 16 residues long. Only the CDR3 region is kept as DNA, spanning 48 bases read in frame from base 1. Based on the germline V gene, the CDR1 and CDR2 sequences are MNHEY and SVGEGT. The listed sequencing device is Illumina MiSeq. TRB rearrangements were amplified by multiplex PCR with BIOMED2 TRB-A/B primer pools. Two consecutive PCRs added Illumina-compatible adapters and 7-nucleotide sample barcodes to the amplicons. All library PCRs used Phusion HS II polymerase. Amplicons were purified from gel with the NucleoSpin Gel and PCR Clean-up kit, quantified on Qubit, and pooled at about 4 nM. Before Illumina next-generation sequencing, the quality of the amplicon pool was assessed on an Agilent 2100 Bioanalyzer. In the original analysis: MiXCR 3.0.8 with the default MiXCR reference library was used to annotate TRB rearrangements. Non-productive reads and sequences with fewer than 2 reads were removed, and every unique CDR3 nucleotide sequence was treated as one clone. Clonality, diversity, richness and V-J gene usage were computed in R 3.5.1. GLIPH2 was used to cluster TCRs by CDR3 similarity, and OLGA was used to calculate generation probabilities. GLIPH2 clusters were kept only when the clusters contained at least four unique TCR clonotypes present in at least three individuals. The public reads were run again by TCRdb, first through fastp at Q25 and then through MiXCR, and only productive beta chains were kept. Every CDR3 protein is listed once, alongside the most common genes and DNA of its rows. TCRdb's processing, not the authors' own work, is the source of the V and J calls. The sample profile shows 7,000 or so distinct CDR3 sequences; around 30% of them were found once. Approximately 24% of the sample goes to the ten largest clones.

The sequence joins TRBV6-2 or TRBV6-3 to TRBJ2-2; 9 central nucleotides agree with TRBD2. This TCR was sampled from a human donor who had recovered from COVID-19. The sample comprised blood. This receptor has the CDR3 CASSDGGGALTGELFF. The sequenced DNA is TGTGCCAGCAGTGACGGCGGGGGGGCACTCACCGGGGAGCTGTTTTTT.